These 10 T cell receptor beta chains came from one sample sequenced in a study of beta chain features in type 1 diabetes. The whole isolated RNA underwent reverse transcription, so sequencing captured expressed TCRB transcripts. Assay: immunoSEQ multiplex PCR; the TCRdb copy retains only in-frame clones and omits some. Of around 44,000 clones listed, around 50% were seen once; the top ten hold approximately 2.1%. Sample: Tregs from blood. The source is a woman under 30 in good health.

This clone was detected only a few times. V gene TRBV29-1 combines with J gene TRBJ2-1, with D maybe TRBD2 (6 bases). The CDR3 is 14 residues long. V lost 4 bases and J lost 6, with 16 bases in between. From germline, CDR1 is SQVTM and CDR2 ANQGSEA. DNA of the CDR3: TGCAGCGTTGGTAGAGGGGACGGGGGCAATGAGCAGTTCTTC. Translated: CSVGRGDGGNEQFF.

The chain uses TRBV7-9 and TRBJ2-2; a possible D gene is TRBD2 (5 bases). The CDR3 is 14 amino acids. Germline V gene lookup returns CDR1 SEHNR and CDR2 FQNEAQ (reference sequence). Between the trimmed V and J ends, which lost 2 bases and 7 bases, there was a span of 11 bases. This CDR3 is CASSLIGSNGELFF. DNA of the CDR3: TGTGCCAGCAGCTTAATAGGGAGTAACGGGGAGCTGTTTTTT.

This clone appeared a few times. V gene TRBV6-1 combines with J gene TRBJ1-3; D is uncertain. V lost 7 bases and J lost 0, with 10 bases in between. The CDR3 runs 14 residues. The germline CDR1 and CDR2 sequences are MNHNS and SASEGT. The CDR3 reads CASTMTSSGNTIYF. For the CDR3, the DNA is TGTGCCAGCACTATGACAAGCTCTGGAAACACCATATATTTT.

This rearrangement joins TRBV5-1 to TRBJ2-5, with 9 bases aligning to TRBD2. This CDR3 is built from 19 residues. After removal of 5 bases from V and 2 bases from J, the junction contained 19 bases not matched to a gene. The germline V gene has CDR1 SGHRS and CDR2 YFSETQ. This chain's CDR3 is CASRTGLAWGKGGQETQYF. DNA for the CDR3: TGCGCCAGCAGGACTGGACTAGCGTGGGGTAAGGGAGGGCAAGAGACCCAGTACTTC.

J is TRBJ1-1 and V is TRBV6-5; 8 bases align to TRBD1. CDR1 and CDR2 (germline): MNHEY, SVGAGI. V lost 4 bases to trimming and J lost 2 bases; unmatched junction nucleotides: 6. The CDR3 loop spans 15 amino acids. DNA for the CDR3: TGTGCCAGCAGTTTGACAGGGGCTGGAAACACTGAAGCTTTCTTT. Translation gives CASSLTGAGNTEAFF.

The chain employs TRBV5-6 and TRBJ2-1, with TRBD2 matching 10 bases. Trimming at V came to 0 bases and at J to 2 bases, leaving 5 bases not matched to a gene. Per the germline V gene, CDR1 is SGHDT and CDR2 is YYEEEE. The CDR3 has 17 residues. The chain's CDR3 is CASSLGLAGSAYNEQFF. CDR3 nucleotides: TGTGCCAGCAGCTTGGGACTAGCGGGTTCAGCCTACAATGAGCAGTTCTTC. The entire variable domain, with the rest obtained from reference TRBV5-6 and TRBJ2-1, is as follows: DAGVTQSPTHLIKTRGQQVTLRCSPKSGHDTVSWYQQALGQGPQFIFQYYEEEERQRGNFPDRFSGHQFPNYSSELNVNALLLGDSALYLCASSLGLAGSAYNEQFFGPGTRLTVL.

The chain has TRBV6-5 and TRBJ1-1; unclear D gene. This CDR3 has 13 amino acids. V lost 2 bases, J lost 7 bases, and 11 bases lay in between. Germline V gene sequence: CDR1 MNHEY, CDR2 SVGAGI. This CDR3 is CASSYGIYSEAFF. The DNA for the CDR3 is TGTGCCAGCAGTTACGGCATTTACAGTGAAGCTTTCTTT.

The gene calls are TRBV6-1 and TRBJ1-4, with 7 nucleotides matching TRBD1. CDR1 MNHNS and CDR2 SASEGT come from the germline V gene. The CDR3 is 15 amino acids. The V gene end was trimmed by 2 bases and the J gene end by 0 bases; junction bases not matched to a gene: 0. Written as DNA, the CDR3 is TGTGCCAGCAGTGAAACAGGGGCAACTAATGAAAAACTGTTTTTT. Residues: CASSETGATNEKLFF.

The chain carries TRBV30 and TRBJ2-5; D gene uncertain. Germline loops: CDR1 GTSNPN, CDR2 SVGIG (reference sequence). Trimming stripped 0 bases from V and 1 base from J, with 6 bases between. The length of the CDR3 is 13 residues. DNA of the CDR3: TGTGCCTGGAGTGTACGGGTCCAAGAGACCCAGTACTTC. It specifies CAWSVRVQETQYF.

This clone turned up a few times. This chain links TRBV5-1 with TRBJ2-1, with 10 positions matching TRBD1. V was pared by 1 base and J by 4 bases, with 2 bases of the junction left unmatched. Per germline, CDR1 SGHRS and CDR2 YFSETQ. This CDR3 has 15 residues. CDR3 in amino acids: CASSLLGQGYNEQFF. The DNA for the CDR3 is TGCGCCAGCAGCTTGTTGGGACAGGGGTACAATGAGCAGTTCTTC.